This T cell receptor beta chain was profiled in a study of T cell changes during pregnancy in multiple sclerosis. Profiled with immunoSEQ multiplex PCR; TCRdb holds only in-frame clones, not every one. The sample carries around 36,000 clones, 80% to 95% recorded once. The specimen comprised CD8+ T cells from peripheral blood mononuclear cells, sampled in the first trimester of pregnancy. This TCR was sampled from a female donor with multiple sclerosis, enrolled in a pregnancy study.

CDR3 loop: CASSVVAGPGNTIYF. As DNA, the CDR3 is TGTGCCAGCAGCGTAGTTGCAGGGCCTGGAAACACCATATATTTT. The V call is TRBV9, the J call TRBJ1-3; possibly TRBD1 for D (5 bases). V shed 0 bases and J shed 2 bases, with 9 bases lying between them. Germline CDR1 and CDR2: SGDLS and YYNGEE. This CDR3 has 15 residues.